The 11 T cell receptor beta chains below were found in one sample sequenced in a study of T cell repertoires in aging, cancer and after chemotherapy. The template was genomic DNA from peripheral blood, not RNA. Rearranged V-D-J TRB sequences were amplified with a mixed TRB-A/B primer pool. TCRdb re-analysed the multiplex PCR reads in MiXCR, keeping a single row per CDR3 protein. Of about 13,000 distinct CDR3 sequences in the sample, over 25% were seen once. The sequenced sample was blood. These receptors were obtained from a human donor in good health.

The CDR3 coding sequence is TGTGCCAGCAGCTCCCTTTGGGGCAGGGAATTAACTGAAGCTTTCTTT. Amino acid sequence: CASSSLWGRELTEAFF. The V and J genes are TRBV5-5 and TRBJ1-1; D possibly corresponds to TRBD1 (5 bases). The CDR3 loop spans 16 amino acids. Germline V gene sequence: CDR1 SGHKS, CDR2 YYEKEE (reference sequence). Trimming took 3 bases from V and 5 from J, leaving 20 bases between them.

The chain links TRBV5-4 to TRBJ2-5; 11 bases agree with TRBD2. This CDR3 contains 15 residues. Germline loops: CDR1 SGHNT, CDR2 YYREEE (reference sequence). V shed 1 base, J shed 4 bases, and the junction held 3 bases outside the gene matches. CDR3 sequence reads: CASSLTSGGAETQYF. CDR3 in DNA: TGTGCCAGCAGCTTGACTAGCGGGGGTGCAGAGACCCAGTACTTC.

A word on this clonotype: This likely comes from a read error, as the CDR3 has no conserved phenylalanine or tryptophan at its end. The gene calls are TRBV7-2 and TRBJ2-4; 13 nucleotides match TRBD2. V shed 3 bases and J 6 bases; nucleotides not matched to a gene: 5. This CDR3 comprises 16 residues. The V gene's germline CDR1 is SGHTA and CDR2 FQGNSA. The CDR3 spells CASSFTSGGAGNIQYC. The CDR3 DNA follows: TGTGCCAGCAGCTTTACTAGCGGGGGGGCCGGAAACATTCAGTACTGC.

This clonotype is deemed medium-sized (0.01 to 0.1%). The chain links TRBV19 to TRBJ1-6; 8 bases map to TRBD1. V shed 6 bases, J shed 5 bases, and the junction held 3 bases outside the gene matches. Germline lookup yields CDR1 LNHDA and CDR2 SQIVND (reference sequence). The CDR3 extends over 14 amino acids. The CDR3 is CASSPTGDNSPLHF. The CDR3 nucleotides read TGTGCCAGTAGCCCGACAGGGGATAATTCACCCCTCCACTTT.

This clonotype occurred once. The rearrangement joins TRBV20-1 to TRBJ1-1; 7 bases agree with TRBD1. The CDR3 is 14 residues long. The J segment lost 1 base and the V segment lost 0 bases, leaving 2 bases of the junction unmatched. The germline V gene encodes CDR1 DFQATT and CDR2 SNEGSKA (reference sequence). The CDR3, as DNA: TGCAGTGCTAGAGATCAGGGGGGGAACACTGAAGCTTTCTTT. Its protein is CSARDQGGNTEAFF.

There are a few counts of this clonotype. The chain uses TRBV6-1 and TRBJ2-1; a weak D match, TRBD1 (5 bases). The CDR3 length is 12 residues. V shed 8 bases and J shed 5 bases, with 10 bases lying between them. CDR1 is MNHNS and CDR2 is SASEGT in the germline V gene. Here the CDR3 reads CASARVNNEQFF. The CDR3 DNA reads TGTGCCAGCGCCAGGGTCAACAATGAGCAGTTCTTC.

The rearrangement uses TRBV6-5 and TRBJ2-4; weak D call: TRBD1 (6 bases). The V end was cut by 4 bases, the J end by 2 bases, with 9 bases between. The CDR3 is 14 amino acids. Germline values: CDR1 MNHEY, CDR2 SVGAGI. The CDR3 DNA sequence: TGTGCCAGCAGTTTAGGGGGTCCCAAAAACATTCAGTACTTC. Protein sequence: CASSLGGPKNIQYF.

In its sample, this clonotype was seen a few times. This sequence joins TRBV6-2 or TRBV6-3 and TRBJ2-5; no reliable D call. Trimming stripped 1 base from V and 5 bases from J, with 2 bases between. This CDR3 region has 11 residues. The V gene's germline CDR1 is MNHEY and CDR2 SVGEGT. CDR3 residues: CASSYFETQYF. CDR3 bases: TGTGCCAGCAGTTACTTCGAGACCCAGTACTTC.

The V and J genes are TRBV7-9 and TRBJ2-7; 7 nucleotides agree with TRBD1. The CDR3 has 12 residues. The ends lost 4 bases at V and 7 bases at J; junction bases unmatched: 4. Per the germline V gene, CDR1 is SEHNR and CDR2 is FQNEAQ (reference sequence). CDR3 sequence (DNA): TGTGCCAGCAGCTCAGGGGGAAGGGAGCAGTACTTC. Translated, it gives CASSSGGREQYF.

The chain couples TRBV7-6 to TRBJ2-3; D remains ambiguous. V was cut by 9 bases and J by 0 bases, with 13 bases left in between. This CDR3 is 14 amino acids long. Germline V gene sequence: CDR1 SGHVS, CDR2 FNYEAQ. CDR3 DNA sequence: TGTGCCAGTAGTCCTTCTGCTAGCACAGATACGCAGTATTTT. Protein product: CASSPSASTDTQYF.

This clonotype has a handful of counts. The CDR3 is CASSLGEGLRYTF. DNA of the CDR3: TGCGCCAGCAGCTTGGGGGAGGGCTTGCGCTACACCTTC. This sequence joins TRBV5-1 and TRBJ1-2; D is unclear. The germline gives CDR1 SGHRS, CDR2 YFSETQ. Trimming removed 0 bases at V and 9 bases at J, with 12 bases between. This CDR3 has 13 residues.